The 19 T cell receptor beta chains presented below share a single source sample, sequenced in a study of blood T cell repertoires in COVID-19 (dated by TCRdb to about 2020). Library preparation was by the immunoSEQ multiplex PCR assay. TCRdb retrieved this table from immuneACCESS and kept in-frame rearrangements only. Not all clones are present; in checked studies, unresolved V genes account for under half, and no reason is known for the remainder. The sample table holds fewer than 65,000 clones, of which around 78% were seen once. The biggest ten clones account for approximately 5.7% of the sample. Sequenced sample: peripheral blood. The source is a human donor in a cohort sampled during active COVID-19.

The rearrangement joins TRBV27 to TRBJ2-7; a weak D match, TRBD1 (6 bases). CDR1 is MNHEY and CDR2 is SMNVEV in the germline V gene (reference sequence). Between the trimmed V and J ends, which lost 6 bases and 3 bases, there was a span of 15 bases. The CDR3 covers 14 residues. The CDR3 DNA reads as TGTGCCAGCAGCGGCGGACAGCACCTCTACGAGCAGTACTTC. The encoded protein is CASSGGQHLYEQYF.

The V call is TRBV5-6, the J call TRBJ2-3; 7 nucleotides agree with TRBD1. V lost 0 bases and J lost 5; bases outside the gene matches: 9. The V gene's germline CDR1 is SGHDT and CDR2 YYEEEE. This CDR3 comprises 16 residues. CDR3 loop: CASSLDRAGGIDTQYF. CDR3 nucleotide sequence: TGTGCCAGCAGCTTGGATCGTGCAGGGGGAATAGATACGCAGTATTTT.

The CDR3, as DNA: TGTGCCAGCAGCTTGGGACAGGGGGCCTATGGCTACACCTTC. As protein: CASSLGQGAYGYTF. The chain recombines TRBV11-2 with TRBJ1-2; TRBD1 agrees at 12 bases. The trim removed 3 bases at V and 4 bases at J, leaving 0 bases unmatched. The CDR3 length is 14 residues. The germline V gene encodes CDR1 SGHAT and CDR2 FQNNGV.

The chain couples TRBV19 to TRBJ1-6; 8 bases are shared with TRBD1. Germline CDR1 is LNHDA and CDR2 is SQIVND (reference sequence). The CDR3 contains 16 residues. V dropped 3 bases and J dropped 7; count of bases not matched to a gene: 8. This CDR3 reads CASSIPRQGWNSPLHF. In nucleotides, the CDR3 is TGTGCCAGTAGTATCCCCCGACAGGGGTGGAATTCACCCCTCCACTTT.

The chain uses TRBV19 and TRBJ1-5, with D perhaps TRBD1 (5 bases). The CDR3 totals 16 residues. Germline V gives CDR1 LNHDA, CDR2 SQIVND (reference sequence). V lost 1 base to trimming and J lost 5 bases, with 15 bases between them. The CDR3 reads CASSIGRQGVHQPQHF. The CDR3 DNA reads TGTGCCAGTAGTATAGGGCGCCAGGGCGTTCATCAGCCCCAGCATTTT.

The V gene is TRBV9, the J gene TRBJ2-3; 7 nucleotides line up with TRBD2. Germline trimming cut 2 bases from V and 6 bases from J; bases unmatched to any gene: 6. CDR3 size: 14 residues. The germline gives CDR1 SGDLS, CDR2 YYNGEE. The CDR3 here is CASSVGGSWDTQYF. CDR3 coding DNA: TGTGCCAGCAGCGTCGGGGGGTCCTGGGATACGCAGTATTTT.

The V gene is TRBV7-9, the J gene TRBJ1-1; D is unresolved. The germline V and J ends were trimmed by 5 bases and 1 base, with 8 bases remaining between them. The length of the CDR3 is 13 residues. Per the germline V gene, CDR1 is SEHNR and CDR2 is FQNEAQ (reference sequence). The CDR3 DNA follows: TGTGCCAGCAGCGGACTCTCGAACACTGAAGCTTTCTTT. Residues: CASSGLSNTEAFF.

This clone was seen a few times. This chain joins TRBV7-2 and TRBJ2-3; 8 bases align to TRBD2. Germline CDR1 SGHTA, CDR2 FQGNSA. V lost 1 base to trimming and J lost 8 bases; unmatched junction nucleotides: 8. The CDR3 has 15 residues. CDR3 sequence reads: CASSLGPGGQGTQYF. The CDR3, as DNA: TGTGCCAGCAGCTTAGGTCCGGGGGGGCAGGGTACGCAGTATTTT.

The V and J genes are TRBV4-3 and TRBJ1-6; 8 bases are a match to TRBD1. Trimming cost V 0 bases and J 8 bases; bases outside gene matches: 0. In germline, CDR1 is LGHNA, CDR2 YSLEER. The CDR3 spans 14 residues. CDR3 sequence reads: CASSQEDRDSPLHF. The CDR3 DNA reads TGCGCCAGCAGCCAAGAGGACAGGGATTCACCCCTCCACTTT.

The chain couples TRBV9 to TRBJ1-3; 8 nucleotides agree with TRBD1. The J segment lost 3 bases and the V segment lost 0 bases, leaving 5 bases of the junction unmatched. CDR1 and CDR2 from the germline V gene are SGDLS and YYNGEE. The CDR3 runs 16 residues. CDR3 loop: CASSVAGTGVGNTIYF. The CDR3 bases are TGTGCCAGCAGCGTAGCTGGGACAGGCGTTGGAAACACCATATATTTT.

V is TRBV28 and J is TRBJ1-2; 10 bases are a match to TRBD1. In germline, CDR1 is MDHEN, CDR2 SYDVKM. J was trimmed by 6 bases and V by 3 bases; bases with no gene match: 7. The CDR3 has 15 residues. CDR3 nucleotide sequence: TGTGCCAGCAGTTTCCGACAGGGGGCCAGGAATGGCTACACCTTC. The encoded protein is CASSFRQGARNGYTF.

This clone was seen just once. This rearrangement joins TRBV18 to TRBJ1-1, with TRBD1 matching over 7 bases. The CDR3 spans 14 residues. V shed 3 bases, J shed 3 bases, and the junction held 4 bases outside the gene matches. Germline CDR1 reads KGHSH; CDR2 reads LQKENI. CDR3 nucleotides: TGTGCCAGCTCACCGGTCACAGGGGACACTGAAGCTTTCTTT. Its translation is CASSPVTGDTEAFF. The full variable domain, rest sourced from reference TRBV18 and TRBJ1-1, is NAGVMQNPRHLVRRRGQEARLRCSPMKGHSHVYWYRQLPEEGLKFMVYLQKENIIDESGMPKERFSAEFPKEGPSILRIQQVVRGDSAAYFCASSPVTGDTEAFFGQGTRLTVV.

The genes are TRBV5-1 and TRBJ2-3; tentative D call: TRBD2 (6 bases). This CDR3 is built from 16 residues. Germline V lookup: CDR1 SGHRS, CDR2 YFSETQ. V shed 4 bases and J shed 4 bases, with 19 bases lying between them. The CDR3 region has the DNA TGCGCCAGCAGCCTTATTACTGGGGGGAAGGCAGATACGCAGTATTTT. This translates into CASSLITGGKADTQYF.

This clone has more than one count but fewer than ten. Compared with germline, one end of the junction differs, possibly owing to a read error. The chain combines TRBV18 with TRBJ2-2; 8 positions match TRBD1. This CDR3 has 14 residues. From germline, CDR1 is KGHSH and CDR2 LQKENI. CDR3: CASPPDRAGGELFF. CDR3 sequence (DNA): TGTGCCAGCCCACCGGACAGGGCTGGCGGGGAGCTGTTTTTT.

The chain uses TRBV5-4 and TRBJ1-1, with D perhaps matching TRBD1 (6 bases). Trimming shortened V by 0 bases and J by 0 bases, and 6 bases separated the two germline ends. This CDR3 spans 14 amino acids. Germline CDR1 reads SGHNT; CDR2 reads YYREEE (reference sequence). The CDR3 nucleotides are TGTGCCAGCAGCTTGGGACAGGTGAACACTGAAGCTTTCTTT. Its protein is CASSLGQVNTEAFF.

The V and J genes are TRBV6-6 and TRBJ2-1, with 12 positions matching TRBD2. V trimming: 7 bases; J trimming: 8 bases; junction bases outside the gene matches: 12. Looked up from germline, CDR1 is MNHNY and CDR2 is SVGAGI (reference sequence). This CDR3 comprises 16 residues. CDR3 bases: TGTGCCAGCACCGACGAGGGACTAGCGGGTGAAGATGAGCAGTTCTTC. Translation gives CASTDEGLAGEDEQFF.

The CDR3 DNA reads TGTGCCACCAGCAGAGGTAGTAAAGGCAATCAGCCCCAGCATTTT. It specifies CATSRGSKGNQPQHF. The V call is TRBV15, the J call TRBJ1-5; the D is unclear. This CDR3 is 15 amino acids long. Between the trimmed V and J ends, which lost 1 base and 2 bases, there was a span of 9 bases. Germline lookup yields CDR1 LNHNV and CDR2 YYDKDF (reference sequence).

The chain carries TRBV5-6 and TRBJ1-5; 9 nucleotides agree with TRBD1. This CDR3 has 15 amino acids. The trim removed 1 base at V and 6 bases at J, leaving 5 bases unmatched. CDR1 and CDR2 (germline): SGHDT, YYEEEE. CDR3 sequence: CASSLSGTGTQPQHF. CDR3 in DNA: TGTGCCAGCAGCTTGTCCGGGACAGGGACTCAGCCCCAGCATTTT.

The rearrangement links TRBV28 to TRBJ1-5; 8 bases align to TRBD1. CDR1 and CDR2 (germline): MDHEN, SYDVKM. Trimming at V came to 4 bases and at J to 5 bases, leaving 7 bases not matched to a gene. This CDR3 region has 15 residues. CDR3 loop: CASSSGQVSYQPQHF. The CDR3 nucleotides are TGTGCCAGCAGTTCGGGACAGGTATCATATCAGCCCCAGCATTTT.